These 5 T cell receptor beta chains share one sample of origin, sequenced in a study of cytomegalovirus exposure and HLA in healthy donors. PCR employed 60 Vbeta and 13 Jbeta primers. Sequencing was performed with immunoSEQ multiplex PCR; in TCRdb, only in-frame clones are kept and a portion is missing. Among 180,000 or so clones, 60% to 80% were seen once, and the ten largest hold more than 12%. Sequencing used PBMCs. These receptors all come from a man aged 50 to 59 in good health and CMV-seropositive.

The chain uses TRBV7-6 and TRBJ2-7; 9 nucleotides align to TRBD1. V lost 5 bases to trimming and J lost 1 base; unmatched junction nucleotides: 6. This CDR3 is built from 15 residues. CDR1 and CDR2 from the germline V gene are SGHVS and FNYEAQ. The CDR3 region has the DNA TGTGCCAGCAGCCTGGGACAGGGTTTTTCCTACGAGCAGTACTTC. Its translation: CASSLGQGFSYEQYF.

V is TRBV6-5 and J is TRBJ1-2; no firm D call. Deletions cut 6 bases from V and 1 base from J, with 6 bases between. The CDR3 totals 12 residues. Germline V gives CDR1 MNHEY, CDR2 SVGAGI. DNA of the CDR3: TGTGCCAGCAGCTCAGATAACTATGGCTACACCTTC. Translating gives CASSSDNYGYTF.

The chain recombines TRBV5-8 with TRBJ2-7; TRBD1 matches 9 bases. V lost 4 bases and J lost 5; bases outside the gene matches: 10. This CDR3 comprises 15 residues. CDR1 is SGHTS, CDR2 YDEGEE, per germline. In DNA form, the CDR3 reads TGTGCCAGCAGCCTGGACAGGGGAGGATTGAACGAGCAGTACTTC. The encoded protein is CASSLDRGGLNEQYF.

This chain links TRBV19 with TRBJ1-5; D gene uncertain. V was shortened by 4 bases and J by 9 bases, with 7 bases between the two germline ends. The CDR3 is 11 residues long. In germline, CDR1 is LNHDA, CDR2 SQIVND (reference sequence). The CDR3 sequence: CASSNSLPQHF. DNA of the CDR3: TGTGCCAGTAGTAATTCACTGCCCCAGCATTTT. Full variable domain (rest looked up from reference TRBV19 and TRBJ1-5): DGGITQSPKYLFRKEGQNVTLSCEQNLNHDAMYWYRQDPGQGLRLIYYSQIVNDFQKGDIAEGYSVSREKKESFPLTVTSAQKNPTAFYLCASSNSLPQHFGDGTRLSIL.

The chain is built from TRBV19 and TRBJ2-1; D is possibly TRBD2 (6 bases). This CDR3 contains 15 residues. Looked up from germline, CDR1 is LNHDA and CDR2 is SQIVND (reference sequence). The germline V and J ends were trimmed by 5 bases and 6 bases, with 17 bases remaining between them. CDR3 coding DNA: TGTGCCAGTAGTTTTGCTTCGGGGGTTAGCAATGAGCAGTTCTTC. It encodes CASSFASGVSNEQFF. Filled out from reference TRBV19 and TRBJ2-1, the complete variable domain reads DGGITQSPKYLFRKEGQNVTLSCEQNLNHDAMYWYRQDPGQGLRLIYYSQIVNDFQKGDIAEGYSVSREKKESFPLTVTSAQKNPTAFYLCASSFASGVSNEQFFGPGTRLTVL.